This is a list of T cell receptor beta chains from one sample in a study of blood T cell repertoires in COVID-19. Measured with immunoSEQ multiplex PCR; TCRdb has only the in-frame clones, and not every one. The sample gives roughly 150,000 clones, approximately 87% of which show up once; approximately 4% is in the top ten. What was sequenced was peripheral blood. Source of these receptors: a woman aged 70-85 years with acute or convalescent COVID-19. Each CDR3 is given with its conserved first and last residue. D genes are given only for firm matches. Clone size is given for some rows only: seen once, a few or many times, or a class if the clone is expanded.

v_call: TRBV9
d_call: TRBD2
clone_size: .
j_call: TRBJ2-5
cdr3_aa: CASSAGLAGGETQYF
cdr3_nt: TGTGCCAGCAGCGCGGGACTAGCGGGCGGCGAGACCCAGTACTTC

v_call: TRBV7-9
d_call: .
clone_size: .
j_call: TRBJ2-5
cdr3_aa: CASSPRVGGETQYF
cdr3_nt: TGTGCCAGCAGCCCGCGGGTAGGCGGGGAGACCCAGTACTTC

v_call: TRBV4-3
d_call: TRBD2
clone_size: .
j_call: TRBJ2-5
cdr3_aa: CASSQVVSSGLAGGKETQYF
cdr3_nt: TGCGCCAGCAGCCAAGTTGTCTCATCTGGACTAGCGGGGGGCAAGGAGACCCAGTACTTC

v_call: TRBV7-8
d_call: TRBD1
clone_size: .
j_call: TRBJ1-5
cdr3_aa: CASSLGTGGQLNQPQHF
cdr3_nt: TGTGCCAGCAGCTTAGGAACAGGGGGTCAACTGAATCAGCCCCAGCATTTT

v_call: TRBV9
d_call: TRBD2
clone_size: .
j_call: TRBJ2-3
cdr3_aa: CASSLTTSGRTDTQYF
cdr3_nt: TGTGCCAGCAGCCTTACGACTAGCGGGAGGACAGATACGCAGTATTTT

v_call: TRBV9
d_call: .
clone_size: .
j_call: TRBJ1-1
cdr3_aa: CASSPRVNTEAFF
cdr3_nt: TGTGCCAGCAGCCCCCGCGTGAACACTGAAGCTTTCTTT

v_call: TRBV19
d_call: .
clone_size: few
j_call: TRBJ1-4
cdr3_aa: CASTRGSANEKLFF
cdr3_nt: TGTGCCAGTACGCGGGGTTCAGCTAATGAAAAACTGTTTTTT

v_call: TRBV28
d_call: TRBD1
clone_size: .
j_call: TRBJ1-4
cdr3_aa: CASGLTGGNEKLFF
cdr3_nt: TGTGCCAGCGGCCTTACAGGGGGCAATGAAAAACTGTTTTTT

v_call: TRBV7-9
d_call: .
clone_size: .
j_call: TRBJ2-5
cdr3_aa: CASSLERGAGTETQYF
cdr3_nt: TGTGCCAGCAGCTTAGAACGGGGGGCGGGTACGGAGACCCAGTACTTC

v_call: TRBV6-5
d_call: TRBD1
clone_size: few
j_call: TRBJ1-1
cdr3_aa: CASSYTRTGEAFF
cdr3_nt: TGTGCCAGCAGTTACACCCGGACAGGCGAAGCTTTCTTT

v_call: TRBV24-1
d_call: TRBD1
clone_size: few
j_call: TRBJ2-7
cdr3_aa: CATSDSRDRGGYEQYF
cdr3_nt: TGTGCCACCAGTGATTCCCGGGACAGGGGAGGCTACGAGCAGTACTTC

v_call: TRBV30
d_call: TRBD2
clone_size: .
j_call: TRBJ2-3
cdr3_aa: CAWREAGGADTQYF
cdr3_nt: TGTGCCTGGAGAGAAGCGGGAGGTGCAGATACGCAGTATTTT

v_call: TRBV27
d_call: .
clone_size: .
j_call: TRBJ2-1
cdr3_aa: CASSSTGKSYNEQFF
cdr3_nt: TGTGCCAGCAGTTCTACAGGGAAATCCTACAATGAGCAGTTCTTC

v_call: TRBV30
d_call: .
clone_size: .
j_call: TRBJ1-5
cdr3_aa: CAWSGGGPNSNQPQHF
cdr3_nt: TGTGCCTGGAGTGGGGGGGGGCCTAATAGCAATCAGCCCCAGCATTTT

v_call: TRBV7-7
d_call: TRBD2
clone_size: once
j_call: TRBJ2-1
cdr3_aa: CASSTRAGGTYNEQFF
cdr3_nt: TGTGCCAGCAGCACTCGAGCGGGGGGGACCTACAATGAGCAGTTCTTC

v_call: TRBV4-3
d_call: .
clone_size: .
j_call: TRBJ1-6
cdr3_aa: CASSQGTDSGSYNSPLHF
cdr3_nt: TGCGCCAGCAGCCAGGGTACGGACAGCGGATCCTATAATTCACCCCTCCACTTT

v_call: TRBV6-6
d_call: .
clone_size: .
j_call: TRBJ2-7
cdr3_aa: CASSSNYEQYF
cdr3_nt: TGTGCCAGCAGTTCAAACTACGAGCAGTACTTC

v_call: TRBV19
d_call: .
clone_size: .
j_call: TRBJ2-5
cdr3_aa: CASSVGTAKETQYF
cdr3_nt: TGTGCCAGTAGTGTCGGGACTGCCAAAGAGACCCAGTACTTC

v_call: TRBV10-3
d_call: .
clone_size: few
j_call: TRBJ1-6
cdr3_aa: CAISDAGSGNSPLHF
cdr3_nt: TGTGCCATCAGTGACGCAGGGTCTGGTAATTCACCCCTCCACTTT

v_call: TRBV4-3
d_call: TRBD1
clone_size: .
j_call: TRBJ1-1
cdr3_aa: CASREDRRATEAFF
cdr3_nt: TGCGCCAGCAGGGAGGACAGGCGGGCCACTGAAGCTTTCTTT

v_call: TRBV7-8
d_call: TRBD1
clone_size: .
j_call: TRBJ1-3
cdr3_aa: CASTPGTGTFPLYF
cdr3_nt: TGTGCCAGCACCCCCGGGACAGGGACATTCCCCCTATATTTT

v_call: TRBV12-3/TRBV12-4
d_call: .
clone_size: .
j_call: TRBJ1-5
cdr3_aa: CASSLSGNQPQHF
cdr3_nt: TGTGCCAGCAGTTTATCAGGGAATCAGCCCCAGCATTTT

v_call: TRBV19
d_call: .
clone_size: once
j_call: TRBJ2-1
cdr3_aa: CASKAFAAPDYNEQFF
cdr3_nt: TGTGCCAGTAAGGCTTTTGCGGCCCCTGATTACAATGAGCAGTTCTTC